The table lists the clone carrying this T cell receptor beta chain with many counts. The data originate from a study of T-cell reconstitution after alpha-beta-depleted transplantation in children. Preparation of the TCRbeta library involved a method that used unique molecular identifiers. TCRdb itself ran the PCR reads through MiXCR, one entry per CDR3 protein. Of 670,000 or so distinct CDR3 sequences in the sample, about an eighth are singletons; the top ten hold around 0.79%. This CDR3 contains 16 residues. V shed 4 bases and J shed 5 bases, with 21 bases lying between them. CDR1 is SQVTM, CDR2 ANQGSEA, per germline.

The sample here was PBMCs, taken before TCRalphabeta/CD19-depleted stem cell transplant. This clonotype was obtained from a girl aged 2-10 years with congenital amegakaryocytic thrombocytopenia, due to receive a stem cell transplant. The chain has TRBV29-1 and TRBJ2-1; D may be TRBD1 or TRBD2 (5 bases each). CDR3 sequence: CSVGGSLRESDNEQFF. The CDR3 DNA reads TGCAGCGTTGGGGGGTCTTTGAGGGAGAGCGACAATGAGCAGTTCTTC.